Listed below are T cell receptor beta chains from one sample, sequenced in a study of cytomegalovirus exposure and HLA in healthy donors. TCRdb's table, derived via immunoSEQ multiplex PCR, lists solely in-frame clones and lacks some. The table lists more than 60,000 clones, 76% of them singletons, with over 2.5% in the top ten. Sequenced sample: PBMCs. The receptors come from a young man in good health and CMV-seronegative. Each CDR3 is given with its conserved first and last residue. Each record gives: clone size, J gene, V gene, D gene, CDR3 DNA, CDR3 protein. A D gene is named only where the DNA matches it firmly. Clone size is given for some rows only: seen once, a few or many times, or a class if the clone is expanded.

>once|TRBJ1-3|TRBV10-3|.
TGTGCCATCAGTGAACTGAGAGACTCTGGAAACACCATATATTTT
CAISELRDSGNTIYF
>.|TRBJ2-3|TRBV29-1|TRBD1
TGCAGCGTTGAACCGGGACAGGGGGCGGATACGCAGTATTTT
CSVEPGQGADTQYF
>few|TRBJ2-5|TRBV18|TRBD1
TGTGCCAGCTCAGGACAGGGTTCCGAGACCCAGTACTTC
CASSGQGSETQYF
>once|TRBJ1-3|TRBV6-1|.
TGTGCCAGCAGTGAAGCGGGAGGCACCATATATTTT
CASSEAGGTIYF
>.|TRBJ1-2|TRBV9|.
TGTGCCAGCAGCCGACAGTTCTATGGCTACACCTTC
CASSRQFYGYTF
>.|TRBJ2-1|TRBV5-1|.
TGCGCCAGCAGCTTGGACGGTATTGAGCAGTTCTTC
CASSLDGIEQFF
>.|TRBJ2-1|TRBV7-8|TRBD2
TGTGCCAGCAGCCCTTCCAGCGGGGGGGCGTACAATGAGCAGTTCTTC
CASSPSSGGAYNEQFF
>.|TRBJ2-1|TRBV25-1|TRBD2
TGTGCCAGCAGACCGAGCGGGGGGTTTTACAATGAGCAGTTCTTC
CASRPSGGFYNEQFF
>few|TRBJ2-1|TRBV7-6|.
TGTGCCAGCAGAAAGGACCTCGGACTACCTCCCAATGAGCAGTTCTTC
CASRKDLGLPPNEQFF
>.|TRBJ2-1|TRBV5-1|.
TGCGCCAGCAGCTTGGGTCAGGGTGATGAGCAGTTCTTC
CASSLGQGDEQFF
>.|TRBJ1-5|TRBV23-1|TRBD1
TGCGCCAGCAGTGCCAAGGGGGCTCCTCAGCCCCAGCATTTT
CASSAKGAPQPQHF
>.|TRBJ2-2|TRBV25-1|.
TGTGCCAGCAGCGAATGGACAGCCGGGGAGCTGTTTTTT
CASSEWTAGELFF